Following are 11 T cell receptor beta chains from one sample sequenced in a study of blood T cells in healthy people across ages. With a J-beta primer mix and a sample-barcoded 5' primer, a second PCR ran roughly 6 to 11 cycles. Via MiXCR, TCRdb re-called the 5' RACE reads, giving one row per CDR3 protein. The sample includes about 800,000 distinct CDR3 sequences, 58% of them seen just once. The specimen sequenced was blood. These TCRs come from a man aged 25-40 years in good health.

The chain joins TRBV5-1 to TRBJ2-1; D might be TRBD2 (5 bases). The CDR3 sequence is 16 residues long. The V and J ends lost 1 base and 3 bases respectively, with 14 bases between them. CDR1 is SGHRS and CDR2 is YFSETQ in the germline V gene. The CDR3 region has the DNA TGCGCCAGCAGCTTGCGAGGGCCAGACCTCTACAATGAGCAGTTCTTC. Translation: CASSLRGPDLYNEQFF.

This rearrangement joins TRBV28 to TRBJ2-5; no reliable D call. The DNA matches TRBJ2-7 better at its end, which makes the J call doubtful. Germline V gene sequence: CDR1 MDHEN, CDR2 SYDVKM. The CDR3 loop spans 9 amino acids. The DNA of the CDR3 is TGTGCCAGCGGCGACGAGCAGTACTTC. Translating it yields CASGDEQYF.

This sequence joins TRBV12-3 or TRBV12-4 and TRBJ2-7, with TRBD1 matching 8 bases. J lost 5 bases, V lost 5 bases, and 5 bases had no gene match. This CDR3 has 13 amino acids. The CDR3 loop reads CASSVQGANEQYF. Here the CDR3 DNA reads TGTGCCAGCAGTGTTCAGGGGGCCAACGAGCAGTACTTC.

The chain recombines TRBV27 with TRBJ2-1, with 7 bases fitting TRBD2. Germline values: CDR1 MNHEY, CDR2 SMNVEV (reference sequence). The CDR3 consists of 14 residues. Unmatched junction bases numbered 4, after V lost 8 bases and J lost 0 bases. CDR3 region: CASGGVRSYNEQFF. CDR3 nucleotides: TGTGCCAGCGGGGGGGTTCGCTCCTACAATGAGCAGTTCTTC.

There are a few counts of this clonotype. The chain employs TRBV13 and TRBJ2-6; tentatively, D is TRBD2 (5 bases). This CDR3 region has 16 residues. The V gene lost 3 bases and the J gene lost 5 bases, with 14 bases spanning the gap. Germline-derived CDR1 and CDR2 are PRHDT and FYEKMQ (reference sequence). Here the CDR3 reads CASSFLREGRANVLTF. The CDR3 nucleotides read TGTGCCAGCAGCTTTCTCCGGGAAGGGAGGGCCAACGTCCTGACTTTC.

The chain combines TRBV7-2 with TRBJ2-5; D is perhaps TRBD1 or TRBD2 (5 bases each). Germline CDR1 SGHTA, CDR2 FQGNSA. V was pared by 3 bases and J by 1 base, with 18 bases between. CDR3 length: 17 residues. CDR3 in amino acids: CASSFGVLAGLQETQYF. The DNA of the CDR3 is TGTGCCAGCAGCTTCGGGGTTCTGGCAGGGCTCCAAGAGACCCAGTACTTC. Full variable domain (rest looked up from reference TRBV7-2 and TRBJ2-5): GAGVSQSPSNKVTEKGKDVELRCDPISGHTALYWYRQSLGQGLEFLIYFQGNSAPDKSGLPSDRFSAERTGGSVSTLTIQRTQQEDSAVYLCASSFGVLAGLQETQYFGPGTRLLVL.

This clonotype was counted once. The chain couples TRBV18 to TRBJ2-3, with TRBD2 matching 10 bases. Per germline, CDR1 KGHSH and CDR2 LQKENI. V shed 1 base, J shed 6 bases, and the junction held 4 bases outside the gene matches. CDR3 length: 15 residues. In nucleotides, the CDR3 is TGTGCCAGCTCACCACAAGCGGGGGGGCCCGATACGCAGTATTTT. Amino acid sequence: CASSPQAGGPDTQYF. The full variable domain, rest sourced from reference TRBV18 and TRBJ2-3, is NAGVMQNPRHLVRRRGQEARLRCSPMKGHSHVYWYRQLPEEGLKFMVYLQKENIIDESGMPKERFSAEFPKEGPSILRIQQVVRGDSAAYFCASSPQAGGPDTQYFGPGTRLTVL.

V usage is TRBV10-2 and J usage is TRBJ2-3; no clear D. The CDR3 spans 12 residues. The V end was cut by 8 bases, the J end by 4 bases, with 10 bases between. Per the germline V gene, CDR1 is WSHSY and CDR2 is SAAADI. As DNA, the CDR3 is TGCGCCAGCGGACGGAGTCCAGATACGCAGTATTTT. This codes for CASGRSPDTQYF.

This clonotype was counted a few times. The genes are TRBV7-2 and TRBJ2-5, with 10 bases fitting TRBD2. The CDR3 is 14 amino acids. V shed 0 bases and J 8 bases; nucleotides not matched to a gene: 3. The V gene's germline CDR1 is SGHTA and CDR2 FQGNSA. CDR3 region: CASSLALAGDTQYF. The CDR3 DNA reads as TGTGCCAGCAGCTTAGCCCTAGCGGGAGATACCCAGTACTTC.

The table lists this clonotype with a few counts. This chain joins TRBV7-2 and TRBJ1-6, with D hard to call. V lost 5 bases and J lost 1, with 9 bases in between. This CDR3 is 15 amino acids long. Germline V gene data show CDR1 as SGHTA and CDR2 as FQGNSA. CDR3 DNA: TGTGCCAGCAGCCCCGAGGGTTCCTATAATTCACCCCTCCACTTT. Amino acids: CASSPEGSYNSPLHF. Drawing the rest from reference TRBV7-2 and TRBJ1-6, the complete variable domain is GAGVSQSPSNKVTEKGKDVELRCDPISGHTALYWYRQSLGQGLEFLIYFQGNSAPDKSGLPSDRFSAERTGGSVSTLTIQRTQQEDSAVYLCASSPEGSYNSPLHFGNGTRLTVT.

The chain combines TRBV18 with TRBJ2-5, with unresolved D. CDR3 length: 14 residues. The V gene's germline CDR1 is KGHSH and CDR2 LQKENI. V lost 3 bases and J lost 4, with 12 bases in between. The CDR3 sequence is CASSPLELGETQYF. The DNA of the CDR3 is TGTGCCAGCTCACCCCTGGAATTAGGAGAGACCCAGTACTTC.